This TCR beta chain was obtained from a study of cytomegalovirus exposure and HLA in healthy donors. Regarding the study as a whole: There were three CMV-associated chains whose specificity for CMV antigens was confirmed in vitro.

The validation cohort, a group of over a hundred subjects, included the donors and was separate from the roughly 620-subject first cohort. TCRdb keeps only in-frame clones here, not all; method: immunoSEQ multiplex PCR. Here the sample spans 55,000 to 75,000 clones, about 90% being singletons. The junction had 4 bases not matched to a gene; V was cut back by 5 bases and J by 6 bases. Germline V gene sequence: CDR1 MDHEN, CDR2 SYDVKM. The CDR3 is made up of 13 amino acids. For this clone: Its matching antigen is unknown.

This sequence was found in a man aged 18 to 30 in good health and CMV-seronegative. The source material was PBMCs. This chain connects TRBV28 to TRBJ2-7; 10 bases are a match to TRBD2. The CDR3 region has the DNA TGTGCCAGCAGTCCAGCGGGGGGGAGCGAGCAGTACTTC. It encodes CASSPAGGSEQYF.